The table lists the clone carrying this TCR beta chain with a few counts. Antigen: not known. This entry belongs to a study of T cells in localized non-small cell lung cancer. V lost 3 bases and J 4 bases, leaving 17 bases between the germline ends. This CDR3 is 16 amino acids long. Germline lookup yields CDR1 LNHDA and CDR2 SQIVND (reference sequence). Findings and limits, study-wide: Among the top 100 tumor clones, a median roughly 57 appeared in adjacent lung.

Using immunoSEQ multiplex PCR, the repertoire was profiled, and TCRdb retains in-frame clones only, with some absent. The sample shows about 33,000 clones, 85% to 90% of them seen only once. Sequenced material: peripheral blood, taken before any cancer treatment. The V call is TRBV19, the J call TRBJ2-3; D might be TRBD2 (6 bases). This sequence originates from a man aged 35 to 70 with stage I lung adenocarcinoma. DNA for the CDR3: TGTGCCAGTAGTATTTTTTTGGGGGGAAGGGCAGATACGCAGTATTTT. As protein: CASSIFLGGRADTQYF. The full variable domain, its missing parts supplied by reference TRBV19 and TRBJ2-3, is DGGITQSPKYLFRKEGQNVTLSCEQNLNHDAMYWYRQDPGQGLRLIYYSQIVNDFQKGDIAEGYSVSREKKESFPLTVTSAQKNPTAFYLCASSIFLGGRADTQYFGPGTRLTVL.